This TCR beta chain was sequenced for a study of T cell repertoires in cytomegalovirus infection. V gave up 2 bases and J gave up 8 bases, with 12 bases separating them. Germline values: CDR1 MNHEY, CDR2 SVGAGI. The CDR3 is made up of 13 amino acids. TCRdb re-called the reads through MiXCR, storing one row per CDR3 protein. The sample lists about 220,000 distinct CDR3 sequences, around 35% seen once, with 59% in the top ten. As for this clonotype: Its specificity is not known.

This chain links TRBV6-5 with TRBJ1-1, with TRBD1 as a possible D gene (5 bases). This sample comprised CD8+ T cells from cultured PBMCs, obtained from culture after CMV antigen stimulation. The sequence derives from a human donor in good health (CMV status not recorded). Some clones in this sample may be carry-over from other donors' samples. CDR3 in amino acids: CASSYGRGKEAFF. CDR3 coding DNA: TGTGCCAGCAGTTACGGTCGGGGGAAAGAAGCTTTCTTT.